The 21 T cell receptor beta chains reported below all come from one sample, sequenced in a study of T cells in Graves' hyperthyroidism and ophthalmopathy. Amplification of TCR beta CDR3 regions used RNA as the template. In the first-round RT-PCR of the TCR CDR3, the HTBI primer set was used. Each CDR3 protein gets one entry after TCRdb re-called the multiplex PCR reads with MiXCR. This sample has over 300,000 distinct CDR3 sequences; about an eighth occur once, and the top ten carry about a third. The sequenced sample consisted of blood. The receptors were gathered from a woman aged 40 to 50 with Graves' ophthalmopathy.

The sample holds a few counts of this clonotype. The gene calls are TRBV13 and TRBJ2-7, with TRBD2 matching 8 bases. Germline V gene sequence: CDR1 PRHDT, CDR2 FYEKMQ (reference sequence). Trimming removed 1 base from V and 1 base from J; junction bases left unmatched: 3. This CDR3 has 15 amino acids. CDR3 region: CASSLEGGGSYEQYF. For the CDR3, the DNA is TGTGCCAGCAGCTTAGAAGGCGGGGGGTCCTACGAGCAGTACTTC.

This clonotype was counted ten times or more. Written as DNA, the CDR3 is TGTGCCAGCTACGGCCGGTTATACAATGAGCAGTTCTTC. The encoded protein is CASYGRLYNEQFF. This chain uses TRBV28 with TRBJ2-1; D is undetermined. Looked up from germline, CDR1 is MDHEN and CDR2 is SYDVKM. The ends were cut back, 8 bases at V and 4 bases at J, with 12 bases in the middle. CDR3 length equals 13 residues.

The chain has TRBV20-1 and TRBJ2-5; 7 bases are a match to TRBD1. Germline-derived CDR1 and CDR2 are DFQATT and SNEGSKA (reference sequence). The ends lost 0 bases at V and 5 bases at J; junction bases unmatched: 9. The CDR3 runs to 15 residues. The CDR3 DNA is TGCAGTGCTAGAGACGAGGACAGGACAGCGGAGACCCAGTACTTC. This codes for CSARDEDRTAETQYF.

This clonotype was recorded at least ten times. V usage is TRBV6-1 and J usage is TRBJ1-5; maybe TRBD1 (6 bases). There are 19 residues in the CDR3. Trimming left V 2 bases short and J 1 base short, with 21 bases between. Germline V gives CDR1 MNHNS, CDR2 SASEGT. The CDR3 nucleotides read TGTGCCAGCAGTGAAAAAAGGACAGCCAGAAAAGGGAGCAATCAGCCCCAGCATTTT. Protein: CASSEKRTARKGSNQPQHF.

This clonotype was counted between two and nine times. The chain recombines TRBV7-8 with TRBJ2-3; D uncertain. The germline gives CDR1 SGHVS, CDR2 FQNEAQ. V gave up 0 bases and J gave up 5 bases, with 6 bases separating them. The CDR3 is 13 residues long. As DNA, the CDR3 is TGTGCCAGCAGCTTAGCCCCGTTAGATACGCAGTATTTT. The encoded protein is CASSLAPLDTQYF.

The V and J genes are TRBV14 and TRBJ1-6; D is unclear. Between the trimmed V and J ends, which lost 1 base and 0 bases, there was a span of 13 bases. This CDR3 spans 18 amino acids. The germline gives CDR1 SGHDN, CDR2 FVKESK. CDR3 residues: CASSQVAAISSYNSPLHF. The CDR3 bases are TGTGCCAGCAGCCAAGTGGCAGCCATTAGCTCCTATAATTCACCCCTCCACTTT. Full variable domain (rest looked up from reference TRBV14 and TRBJ1-6): EAGVTQFPSHSVIEKGQTVTLRCDPISGHDNLYWYRRVMGKEIKFLLHFVKESKQDESGMPNNRFLAERTGGTYSTLKVQPAELEDSGVYFCASSQVAAISSYNSPLHFGNGTRLTVT.

This clonotype was recorded many times. The chain links TRBV7-8 to TRBJ1-1; the D is unclear. Trimming cost V 0 bases and J 1 base, with 9 bases left between them. CDR1 and CDR2 (germline): SGHVS, FQNEAQ. The CDR3 extends over 15 amino acids. CDR3 coding DNA: TGTGCCAGCAGCTTAGCGGTGGAGAAGAACACTGAAGCTTTCTTT. Translation gives CASSLAVEKNTEAFF.

There are many counts of this clonotype. The genes are TRBV20-1 and TRBJ1-4; the D gene is possibly TRBD1 (6 bases). Germline CDR1 reads DFQATT; CDR2 reads SNEGSKA (reference sequence). The V gene lost 3 bases and the J gene lost 5 bases, with 16 bases spanning the gap. This CDR3 region has 15 residues. In nucleotides, the CDR3 is TGCAGTGCTAGCTCTCGCAGGAGGGGGAATGAAAAACTGTTTTTT. Protein sequence: CSASSRRRGNEKLFF.

The chain uses TRBV10-1 and TRBJ2-3, with D tentatively TRBD2 (6 bases). This CDR3 has 14 residues. Germline CDR1 and CDR2: WNHNN and SYGVQD (reference sequence). The V and J ends lost 4 bases and 3 bases respectively, with 11 bases between them. Written as DNA, the CDR3 is TGCGCCAGCAGTGGTGCGGAGGGGACAGATACGCAGTATTTT. Its translation is CASSGAEGTDTQYF.

CDR3 DNA sequence: TGTGCCAGTAGTATAAACGGATATCAGCCCCAGCATTTT. Translated, it gives CASSINGYQPQHF. The chain links TRBV19 to TRBJ1-5; D is undetermined. Germline V lookup: CDR1 LNHDA, CDR2 SQIVND (reference sequence). This CDR3 comprises 13 residues. Trimming pared 2 bases from V and 5 bases from J, leaving 7 bases between.

The chain has TRBV19 and TRBJ2-3, with D maybe TRBD2 (6 bases). Between the trimmed V and J ends, which lost 8 bases and 0 bases, there was a span of 21 bases. Germline V CDR1 and CDR2: LNHDA, SQIVND (reference sequence). This CDR3 is built from 17 residues. Here the CDR3 DNA reads TGTGCCAGTTCGCCCTGGCGGGGCGACTCTAGCACAGATACGCAGTATTTT. It translates to CASSPWRGDSSTDTQYF. Supplemented by reference TRBV19 and TRBJ2-3, the full variable domain reads DGGITQSPKYLFRKEGQNVTLSCEQNLNHDAMYWYRQDPGQGLRLIYYSQIVNDFQKGDIAEGYSVSREKKESFPLTVTSAQKNPTAFYLCASSPWRGDSSTDTQYFGPGTRLTVL.

The sample holds many counts of this clonotype. CDR3 DNA sequence: TGTGCCAGCAGTGAAGCTCTCTTTTGGGGACTCAACACCGGGGAGCTGTTTTTT. Translated, it gives CASSEALFWGLNTGELFF. The V and J genes are TRBV6-1 and TRBJ2-2, with D possibly being TRBD2 (6 bases). This CDR3 is 18 amino acids long. Trimming left V 0 bases short and J 2 bases short, with 16 bases between. CDR1 is MNHNS, CDR2 SASEGT, per germline.

This clonotype was observed at least ten times. The V gene is TRBV6-1, the J gene TRBJ2-5; perhaps D is TRBD1 or TRBD2 (5 bases each). Trimming left V 8 bases short and J 5 bases short, with 15 bases between. Germline V gene data show CDR1 as MNHNS and CDR2 as SASEGT. This CDR3 comprises 13 residues. The CDR3 DNA sequence: TGTGCCAGCGGGGACGGGCTGAAGGAGACCCAGTACTTC. Translation: CASGDGLKETQYF.

This clonotype was seen only a few times. The chain links TRBV5-6 to TRBJ2-3; TRBD2 matches 10 bases. There are 15 residues in the CDR3. The germline V gene has CDR1 SGHDT and CDR2 YYEEEE. J gave up 4 bases and V 5 bases, and 7 bases lay outside the gene matches. CDR3 sequence (DNA): TGTGCCAGCAGACAACTAGCGGGGCACCCAGATACGCAGTATTTT. Protein sequence: CASRQLAGHPDTQYF.

This clonotype was counted at least ten times. The V call is TRBV6-1, the J call TRBJ1-3; D unresolved. This CDR3 region has 14 residues. V gave up 8 bases and J gave up 0 bases, with 11 bases separating them. Germline V gives CDR1 MNHNS, CDR2 SASEGT. CDR3 residues: CASAITVSGNTIYF. DNA of the CDR3: TGTGCCAGCGCGATAACAGTCTCTGGAAACACCATATATTTT.

This clonotype was seen repeatedly, ten times or more. The chain is built from TRBV24-1 and TRBJ1-2; perhaps TRBD1 as D (6 bases). The V end was cut by 6 bases, the J end by 7 bases, with 11 bases between. The germline V gene has CDR1 KGHDR and CDR2 SFDVKD. This CDR3 spans 12 amino acids. As DNA, the CDR3 is TGTGCCACCAGTACAGGGCCCCGTGGCTACACCTTC. As protein: CATSTGPRGYTF.

In regard to this clonotype: Given a much more abundant clone one base away, this may be a read error. The V call is TRBV6-1, the J call TRBJ1-1, with D maybe TRBD1 (6 bases). CDR1 and CDR2 (germline): MNHNS, SASEGT. V was trimmed by 0 bases and J by 5 bases, leaving 16 bases between them. This CDR3 has 16 amino acids. The CDR3 DNA sequence: TGTGCCAGCAGTGAAGCGAGTAACACAGGGAGGACTGAAGCTTTCTTT. Amino acids: CASSEASNTGRTEAFF.

This clonotype was detected only a few times. The chain joins TRBV6-1 to TRBJ1-5; tentatively, D is TRBD1 (6 bases). The CDR3 extends over 14 amino acids. CDR1 MNHNS and CDR2 SASEGT come from the germline V gene. V was pared by 2 bases and J by 12 bases, with 17 bases between. The DNA for the CDR3 is TGTGCCAGCAGTGAATCGGTGAGGGGGGTTGGCCAGCATTTT. Amino acids: CASSESVRGVGQHF.

This clonotype came up many times. The chain combines TRBV3-1 with TRBJ1-1; TRBD1 might be the D (5 bases). The CDR3 spans 14 residues. Trimming cost V 4 bases and J 4 bases, with 13 bases left between them. Germline V gene lookup returns CDR1 LGHDT and CDR2 YNNKEL (reference sequence). The CDR3 DNA reads TGTGCCAGCAGCCGGGTTGGGGGAGGCACTGAAGCTTTCTTT. Its translation: CASSRVGGGTEAFF.

The chain uses TRBV20-1 and TRBJ2-2; the D call may be TRBD1 or TRBD2 (6 bases each). The ends were cut back, 7 bases at V and 7 bases at J, with 19 bases in the middle. The CDR3 runs to 14 residues. Germline assignment: CDR1 DFQATT and CDR2 SNEGSKA (reference sequence). CDR3 DNA sequence: TGCAGTGGTAGGGGGACTCCTGGCATCGGGGAGCTGTTTTTT. This encodes CSGRGTPGIGELFF.

This clonotype was found a few times. The chain recombines TRBV18 with TRBJ2-2, with 9 bases aligning to TRBD1. Germline V gives CDR1 KGHSH, CDR2 LQKENI. V gave up 2 bases and J gave up 4 bases; unmatched junction bases: 2. The CDR3 has 15 amino acids. CDR3 protein: CASSPRTGVTGELFF. The CDR3 DNA reads TGTGCCAGCTCACCAAGGACAGGGGTCACCGGGGAGCTGTTTTTT.